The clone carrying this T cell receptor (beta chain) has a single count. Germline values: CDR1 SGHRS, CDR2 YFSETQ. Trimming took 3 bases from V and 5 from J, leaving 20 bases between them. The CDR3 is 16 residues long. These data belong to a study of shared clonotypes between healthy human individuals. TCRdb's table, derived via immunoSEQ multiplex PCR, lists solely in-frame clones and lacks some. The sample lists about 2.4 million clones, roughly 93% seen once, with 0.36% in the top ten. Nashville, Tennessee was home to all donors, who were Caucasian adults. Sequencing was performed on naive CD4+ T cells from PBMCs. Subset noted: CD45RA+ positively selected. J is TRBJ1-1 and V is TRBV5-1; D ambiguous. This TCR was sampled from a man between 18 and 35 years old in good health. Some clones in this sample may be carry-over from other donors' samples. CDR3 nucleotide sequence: TGCGCCAGCAGCTCTCTTCCTTCTTTGCCGGGGACTGAAGCTTTCTTT. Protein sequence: CASSSLPSLPGTEAFF.